A single sample is the source of the 12 T cell receptor beta chains below, sequenced in a study of Ad26.COV2.S vaccination and SARS-CoV-2 variants. Profiled with immunoSEQ multiplex PCR; TCRdb holds only in-frame clones, not every one. The data contain about 370,000 clones, about nine tenths of them seen just once; the ten biggest clones take up 3.5%. Treatment here: roughly 20 received Ad26.COV2.S at low or high dose, single or two shots; about 5 received placebo; per-sample allocation not given. Collection of the samples took place on day 63 after the first injection of vaccine or placebo. The sequences come from peripheral blood, collected in a trial of Ad26.COV2.S vaccine versus placebo. These receptors were collected from a person aged 18-65 years who received the Ad26.COV2.S COVID-19 vaccine or a placebo.

V usage is TRBV6-5 and J usage is TRBJ2-6; 9 positions match TRBD1. Germline V lookup: CDR1 MNHEY, CDR2 SVGAGI. The CDR3 totals 15 residues. J gave up 2 bases and V 10 bases, and 6 bases lay outside the gene matches. CDR3 nucleotides: TGTGCCACGAAAACAGGGGGCGCTGGGGCCAACGTCCTGACTTTC. Its translation: CATKTGGAGANVLTF.

The genes are TRBV6-2 or TRBV6-3 and TRBJ2-5; TRBD2 aligns across 8 bases. The CDR3 consists of 16 residues. V lost 5 bases to trimming and J lost 3 bases; unmatched junction nucleotides: 11. Germline lookup yields CDR1 MNHEY and CDR2 SVGEGT. The CDR3 nucleotides read TGTGCCAGCAGTGGCTCAAACTCGGGACTAGAAGAGACCCAGTACTTC. Translation: CASSGSNSGLEETQYF.

This clone was counted a single time. The chain recombines TRBV6-2 or TRBV6-3 with TRBJ1-4, with unresolved D. Germline lookup yields CDR1 MNHEY and CDR2 SVGEGT. Trimming removed 5 bases at V and 8 bases at J, with 21 bases between. The CDR3 sequence is 16 residues long. In nucleotides, the CDR3 is TGTGCCAGCAGTAGACGTGGCGGCAAGAGGCCGGAAAAACTGTTTTTT. It is translated as CASSRRGGKRPEKLFF.

The J gene is TRBJ2-2, the V gene TRBV6-6; possible D gene TRBD2, 6 bases. The CDR3 has 14 amino acids. The germline V gene encodes CDR1 MNHNY and CDR2 SVGAGI (reference sequence). V lost 5 bases to trimming and J lost 5 bases, with 12 bases between them. For the CDR3, the DNA is TGTGCCAGCAGTACGGGAGTCCCTACCGGGGAGCTGTTTTTT. This gives the protein CASSTGVPTGELFF.

The chain is built from TRBV3-1 (or the pseudogene TRBV3-2) and TRBJ1-2, with 10 bases aligning to TRBD1. Per the germline V gene, CDR1 is LGHDT and CDR2 is YNNKEL (reference sequence). The CDR3 consists of 14 residues. The J segment lost 8 bases and the V segment lost 4 bases, leaving 7 bases of the junction unmatched. This chain's CDR3 is CASSRNDRGRGYTF. The CDR3 DNA reads as TGTGCCAGCAGCCGAAACGACAGGGGGCGAGGCTACACCTTC.

This chain joins TRBV5-1 and TRBJ2-1; 8 bases map to TRBD2. The CDR3 extends over 15 amino acids. Losses at the gene ends were 4 bases for V and 7 bases for J; bases not matched to a gene: 10. Germline assignment: CDR1 SGHRS and CDR2 YFSETQ. CDR3 residues: CASSPDRGGRNEQFF. DNA of the CDR3: TGCGCCAGCAGCCCGGACCGGGGGGGACGGAATGAGCAGTTCTTC.

The rearrangement links TRBV7-9 to TRBJ2-7; a weak D match, TRBD1 (5 bases). The length of the CDR3 is 17 residues. CDR1 and CDR2 (germline): SEHNR, FQNEAQ (reference sequence). V was shortened by 3 bases and J by 0 bases, with 18 bases between the two germline ends. The CDR3 reads CASSFSPGQPNSYEQYF. The DNA for the CDR3 is TGTGCCAGCAGCTTTTCGCCAGGACAACCAAACTCCTACGAGCAGTACTTC.

The V gene is TRBV5-1, the J gene TRBJ1-1; perhaps TRBD1 as D (5 bases). The germline V gene has CDR1 SGHRS and CDR2 YFSETQ. Between the trimmed V and J ends, which lost 0 bases and 6 bases, there was a span of 9 bases. The CDR3 contains 13 residues. CDR3 DNA: TGCGCCAGCAGCTTGGGAGGGGAACCTGAAGCTTTCTTT. This sequence encodes CASSLGGEPEAFF.

This sequence joins TRBV18 and TRBJ1-2; D might be TRBD1 (5 bases). With 2 bases removed from V and 8 bases from J, the gap between germline ends came to 24 bases. The CDR3 sequence is 17 residues long. The V gene's germline CDR1 is KGHSH and CDR2 LQKENI. The CDR3 is CASSPTSLSAVTGGYTF. The CDR3 DNA sequence: TGTGCCAGCTCACCAACCTCGCTGTCGGCGGTCACAGGCGGCTACACCTTC.

The genes are TRBV7-8 and TRBJ2-2; no firm D call. With 2 bases removed from V and 4 bases from J, the gap between germline ends came to 5 bases. The germline gives CDR1 SGHVS, CDR2 FQNEAQ. The CDR3 extends over 13 amino acids. DNA of the CDR3: TGTGCCAGCAGCTTAAAGGTCACCGGGGAGCTGTTTTTT. Translated: CASSLKVTGELFF.

DNA for the CDR3: TGTGCCAGCAGCTTCGGGTCACAGGGTTCCCCGGGATACTTC. Encoded protein: CASSFGSQGSPGYF. The V gene is TRBV7-2, the J gene TRBJ2-7; possibly TRBD1 for D (6 bases). V dropped 3 bases and J dropped 13 bases, with 22 bases sitting between them. The CDR3 runs 14 residues. Germline lookup yields CDR1 SGHTA and CDR2 FQGNSA.

The V and J genes are TRBV2 and TRBJ2-7; no clear D. The CDR3 runs 13 residues. The V end lost 6 bases, the J end lost 5 bases, and 14 bases lay between the germline ends. Per germline, CDR1 SNHLY and CDR2 FYNNEI. This CDR3 reads CASRGDGLNEQYF. The CDR3 DNA is TGTGCCAGCAGGGGTGACGGCCTCAACGAGCAGTACTTC.